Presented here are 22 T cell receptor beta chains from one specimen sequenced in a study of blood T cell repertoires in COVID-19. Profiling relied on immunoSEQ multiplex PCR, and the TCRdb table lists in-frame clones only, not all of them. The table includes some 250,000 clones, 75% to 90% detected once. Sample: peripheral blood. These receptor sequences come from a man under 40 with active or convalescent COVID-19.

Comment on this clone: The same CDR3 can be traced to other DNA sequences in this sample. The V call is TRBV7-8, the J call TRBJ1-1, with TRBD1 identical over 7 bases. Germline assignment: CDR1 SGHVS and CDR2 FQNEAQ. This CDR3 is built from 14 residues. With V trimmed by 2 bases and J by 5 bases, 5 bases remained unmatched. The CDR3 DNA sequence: TGTGCCAGCAGCTTAAGGCAGGGGGTAACTGAAGCTTTCTTT. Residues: CASSLRQGVTEAFF.

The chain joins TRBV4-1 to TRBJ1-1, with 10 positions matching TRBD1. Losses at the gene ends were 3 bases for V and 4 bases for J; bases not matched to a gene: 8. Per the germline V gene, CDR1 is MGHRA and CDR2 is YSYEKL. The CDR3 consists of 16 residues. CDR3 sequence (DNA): TGCGCCAGCAGCCATCGGACAGGGGGAAGTGGCACTGAAGCTTTCTTT. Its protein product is CASSHRTGGSGTEAFF.

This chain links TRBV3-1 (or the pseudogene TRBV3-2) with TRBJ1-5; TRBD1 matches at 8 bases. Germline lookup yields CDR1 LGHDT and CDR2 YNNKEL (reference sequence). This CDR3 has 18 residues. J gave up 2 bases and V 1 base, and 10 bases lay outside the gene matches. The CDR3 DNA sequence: TGTGCCAGCAGCCAAGGGGAAATGACAGGGGCGGGCAATCAGCCCCAGCATTTT. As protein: CASSQGEMTGAGNQPQHF.

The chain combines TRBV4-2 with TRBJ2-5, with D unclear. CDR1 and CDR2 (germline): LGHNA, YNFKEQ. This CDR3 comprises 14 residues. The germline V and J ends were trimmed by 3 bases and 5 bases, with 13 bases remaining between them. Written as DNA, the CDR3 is TGTGCCAGCAGCCACCGACCCGTCGGGGAGACCCAGTACTTC. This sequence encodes CASSHRPVGETQYF.

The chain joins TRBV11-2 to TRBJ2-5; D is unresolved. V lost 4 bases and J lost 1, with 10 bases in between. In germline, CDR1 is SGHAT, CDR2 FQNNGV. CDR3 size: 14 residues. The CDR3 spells CASSYGRSQETQYF. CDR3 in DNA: TGTGCCAGCAGCTATGGCAGATCCCAAGAGACCCAGTACTTC.

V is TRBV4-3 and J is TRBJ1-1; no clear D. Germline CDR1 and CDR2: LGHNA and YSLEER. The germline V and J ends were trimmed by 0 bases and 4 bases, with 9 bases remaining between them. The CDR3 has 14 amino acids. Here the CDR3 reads CASSQDRGGTEAFF. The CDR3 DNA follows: TGCGCCAGCAGCCAAGATCGCGGCGGCACTGAAGCTTTCTTT.

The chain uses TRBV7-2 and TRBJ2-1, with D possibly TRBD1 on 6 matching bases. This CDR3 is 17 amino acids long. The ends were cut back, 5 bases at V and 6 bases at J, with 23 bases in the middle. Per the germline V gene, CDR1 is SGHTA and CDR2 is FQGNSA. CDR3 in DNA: TGTGCCAGCAGCCCGTCGCCAGGGGAAAGTTTGAGCAATGAGCAGTTCTTC. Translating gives CASSPSPGESLSNEQFF.

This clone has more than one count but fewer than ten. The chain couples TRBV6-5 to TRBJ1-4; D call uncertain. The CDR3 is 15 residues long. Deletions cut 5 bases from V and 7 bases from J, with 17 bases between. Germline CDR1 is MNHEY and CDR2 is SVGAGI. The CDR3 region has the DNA TGTGCCAGCAGTCGGGGAGTCGGGAACGGTGAAAAACTGTTTTTT. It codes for CASSRGVGNGEKLFF.

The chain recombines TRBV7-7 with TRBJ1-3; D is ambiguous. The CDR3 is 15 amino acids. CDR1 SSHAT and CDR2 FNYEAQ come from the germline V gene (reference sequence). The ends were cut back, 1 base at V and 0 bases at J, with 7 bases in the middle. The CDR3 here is CASSLDPSSGNTIYF. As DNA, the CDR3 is TGTGCCAGCAGCTTAGACCCGAGCTCTGGAAACACCATATATTTT.

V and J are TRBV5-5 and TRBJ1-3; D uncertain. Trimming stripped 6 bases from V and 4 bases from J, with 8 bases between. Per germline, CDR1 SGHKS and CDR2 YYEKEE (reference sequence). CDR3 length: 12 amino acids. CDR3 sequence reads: CASTGRGNTIYF. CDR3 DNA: TGTGCCAGCACCGGGAGGGGAAACACCATATATTTT.

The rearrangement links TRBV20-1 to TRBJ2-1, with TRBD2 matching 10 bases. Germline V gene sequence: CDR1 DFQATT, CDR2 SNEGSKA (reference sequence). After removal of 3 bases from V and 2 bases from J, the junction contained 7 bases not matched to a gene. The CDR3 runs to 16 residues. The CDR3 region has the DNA TGCAGTGCTAGTCCACTCCTAGCGGGGGCCTACAATGAGCAGTTCTTC. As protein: CSASPLLAGAYNEQFF.

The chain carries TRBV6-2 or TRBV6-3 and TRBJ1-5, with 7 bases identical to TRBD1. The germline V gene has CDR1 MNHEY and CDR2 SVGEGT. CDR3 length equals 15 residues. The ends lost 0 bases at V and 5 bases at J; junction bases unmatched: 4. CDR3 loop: CASSYSRGGDQPQHF. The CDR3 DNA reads TGTGCCAGCAGTTACTCGAGAGGGGGCGATCAGCCCCAGCATTTT.

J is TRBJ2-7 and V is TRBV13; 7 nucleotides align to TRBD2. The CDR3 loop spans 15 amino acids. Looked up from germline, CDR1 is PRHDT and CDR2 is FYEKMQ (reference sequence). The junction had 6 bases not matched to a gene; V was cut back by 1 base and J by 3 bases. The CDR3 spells CASSLALADFYEQYF. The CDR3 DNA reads TGTGCCAGCAGCTTAGCCCTAGCGGACTTCTACGAGCAGTACTTC.

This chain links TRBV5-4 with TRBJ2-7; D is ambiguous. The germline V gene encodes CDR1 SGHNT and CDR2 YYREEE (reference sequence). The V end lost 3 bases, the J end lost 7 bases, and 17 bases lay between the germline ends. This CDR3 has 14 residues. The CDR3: CASSSRSATREQYF. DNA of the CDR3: TGTGCCAGCAGCTCTCGGTCTGCTACGAGGGAGCAGTACTTC.

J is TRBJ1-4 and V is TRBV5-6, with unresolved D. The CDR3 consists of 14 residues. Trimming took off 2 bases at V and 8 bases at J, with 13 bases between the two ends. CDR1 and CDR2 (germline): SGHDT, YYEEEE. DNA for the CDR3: TGTGCCAGCAGCTTACGGGGAACCGGAGAAAAACTGTTTTTT. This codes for CASSLRGTGEKLFF.

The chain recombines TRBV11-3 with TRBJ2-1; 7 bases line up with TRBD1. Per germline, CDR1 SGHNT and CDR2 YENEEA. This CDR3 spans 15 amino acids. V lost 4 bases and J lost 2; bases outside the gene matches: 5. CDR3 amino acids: CASSSYGTAYNEQFF. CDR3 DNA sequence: TGTGCCAGCAGCTCATACGGGACAGCCTACAATGAGCAGTTCTTC.

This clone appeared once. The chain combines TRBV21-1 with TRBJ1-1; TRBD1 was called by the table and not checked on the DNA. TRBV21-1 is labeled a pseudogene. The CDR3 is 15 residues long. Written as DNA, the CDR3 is TGTGCCAGCAGCCAAGATTCCAGGGAGAACACTGAAGCTTTCTTT. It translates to CASSQDSRENTEAFF.

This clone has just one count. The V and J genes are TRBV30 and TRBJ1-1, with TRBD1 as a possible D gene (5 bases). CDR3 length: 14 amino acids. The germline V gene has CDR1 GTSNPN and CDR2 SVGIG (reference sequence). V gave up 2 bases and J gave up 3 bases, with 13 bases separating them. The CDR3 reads CAWSRVGRDTEAFF. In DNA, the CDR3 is TGTGCCTGGAGTCGAGTGGGCAGGGACACTGAAGCTTTCTTT.

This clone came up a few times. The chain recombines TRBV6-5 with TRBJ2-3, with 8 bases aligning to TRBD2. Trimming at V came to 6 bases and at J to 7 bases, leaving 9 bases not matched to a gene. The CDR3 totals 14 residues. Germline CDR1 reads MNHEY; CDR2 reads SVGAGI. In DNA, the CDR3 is TGTGCCAGCAGCGGGGGGGCTGAGAGGAATACGCAGTATTTT. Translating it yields CASSGGAERNTQYF.

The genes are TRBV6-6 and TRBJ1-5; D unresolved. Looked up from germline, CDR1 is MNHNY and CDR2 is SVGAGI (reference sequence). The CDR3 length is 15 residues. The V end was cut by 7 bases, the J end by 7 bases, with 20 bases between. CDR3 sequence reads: CASTSQEILKQPQHF. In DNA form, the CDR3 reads TGTGCCAGCACTTCGCAGGAAATTTTAAAACAGCCCCAGCATTTT.

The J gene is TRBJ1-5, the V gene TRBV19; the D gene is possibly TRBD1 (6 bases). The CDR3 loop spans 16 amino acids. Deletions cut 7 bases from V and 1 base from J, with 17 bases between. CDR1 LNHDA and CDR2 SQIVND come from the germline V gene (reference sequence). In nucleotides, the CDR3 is TGTGCCAGTACTCCAACGGGGGGGCAGAGCAATCAGCCCCAGCATTTT. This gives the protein CASTPTGGQSNQPQHF.

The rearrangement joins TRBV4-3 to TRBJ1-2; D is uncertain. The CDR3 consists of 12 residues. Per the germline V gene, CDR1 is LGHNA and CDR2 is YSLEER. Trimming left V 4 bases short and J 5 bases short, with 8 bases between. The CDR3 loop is CASSRGAYGYTF. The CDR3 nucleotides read TGCGCCAGCAGCCGAGGAGCTTATGGCTACACCTTC.